The 2 T cell receptor beta chains presented below share a single source sample, sequenced in a study of shared clonotypes between healthy human individuals. Naive CD8 cells were CD45RO-negative, positively selected for CCR7, excluding terminally differentiated effector memory CD45RA+ cells. Assay: immunoSEQ multiplex PCR; the TCRdb copy retains only in-frame clones and omits some. The sample lists more than 2 million clones; roughly 93% were seen once. The sequenced sample consisted of naive CD8+ T cells from PBMCs. The receptors originated from a man aged 18 to 29 in good health. Some clones in this sample may be carry-over from other donors' samples.

This clone has a handful of counts. Other DNA variants within this sample encode the same CDR3. The CDR3 reads CASSVGGRTEAFF. CDR3 DNA sequence: TGTGCCAGCAGCGTTGGGGGTCGAACTGAAGCTTTCTTT. This chain joins TRBV9 and TRBJ1-1; a weak D match, TRBD1 (5 bases). V was shortened by 2 bases and J by 5 bases, with 10 bases between the two germline ends. This CDR3 comprises 13 residues. Germline V gene sequence: CDR1 SGDLS, CDR2 YYNGEE.

This clone appeared once. This rearrangement joins TRBV13 to TRBJ1-4; maybe TRBD1 (6 bases). Trimming shortened V by 5 bases and J by 4 bases, and 17 bases separated the two germline ends. This CDR3 has 16 residues. Germline CDR1 reads PRHDT; CDR2 reads FYEKMQ (reference sequence). The CDR3: CASSPTRTVNNEKLFF. CDR3 bases: TGTGCCAGCAGCCCAACCCGGACAGTAAATAATGAAAAACTGTTTTTT.